This T cell receptor (beta chain) was sequenced during a study of blood T cell repertoires in COVID-19. The overall study: Sample material is recorded as cDNA or gDNA derived from T cells, B-cell-depleted T cells, or PBMCs.

Using immunoSEQ multiplex PCR, the repertoire was profiled, and TCRdb retains in-frame clones only, with some absent. The sample shows 95,000 to 150,000 clones, around 87% of them seen only once. Trimming cost V 5 bases and J 4 bases; bases outside gene matches: 11. The germline V gene has CDR1 LNHDA and CDR2 SQIVND (reference sequence). This CDR3 spans 16 amino acids. The origin of this receptor is a woman aged 70-85 years with acute or convalescent COVID-19. The chain links TRBV19 to TRBJ2-3, with 8 bases lining up with TRBD2. The specimen was peripheral blood. Here the CDR3 DNA reads TGTGCCAGTAGTCCCCTAATTAGCGGGGTGGCAGATACGCAGTATTTT. This sequence encodes CASSPLISGVADTQYF.